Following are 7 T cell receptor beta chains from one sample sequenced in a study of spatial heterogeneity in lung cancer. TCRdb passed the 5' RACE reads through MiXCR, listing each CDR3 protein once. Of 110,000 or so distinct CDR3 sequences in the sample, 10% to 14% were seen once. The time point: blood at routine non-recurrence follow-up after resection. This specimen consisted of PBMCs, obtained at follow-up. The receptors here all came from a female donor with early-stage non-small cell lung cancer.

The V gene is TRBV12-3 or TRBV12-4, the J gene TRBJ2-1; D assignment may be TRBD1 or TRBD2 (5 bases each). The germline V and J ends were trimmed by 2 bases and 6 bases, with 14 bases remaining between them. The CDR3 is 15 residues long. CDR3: CASSLQAAGSNEQFF. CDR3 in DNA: TGTGCCAGCAGTTTACAAGCGGCAGGGAGCAATGAGCAGTTCTTC.

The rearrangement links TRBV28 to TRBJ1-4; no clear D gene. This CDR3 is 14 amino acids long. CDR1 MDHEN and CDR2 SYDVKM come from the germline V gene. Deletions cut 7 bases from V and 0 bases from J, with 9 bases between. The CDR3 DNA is TGTGCCAGCACCTCACCCGCAACTAATGAAAAACTGTTTTTT. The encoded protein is CASTSPATNEKLFF.

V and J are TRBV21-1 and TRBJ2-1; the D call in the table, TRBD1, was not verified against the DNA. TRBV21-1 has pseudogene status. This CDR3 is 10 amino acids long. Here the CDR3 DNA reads TGTGCCAGCAGCAAACGGGCGGAGTTCTTC. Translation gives CASSKRAEFF.

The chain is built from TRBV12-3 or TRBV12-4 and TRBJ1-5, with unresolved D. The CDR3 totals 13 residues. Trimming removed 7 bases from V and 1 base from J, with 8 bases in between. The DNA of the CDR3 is TGTGCCAGCACCCCAGACAGCAATCAGCCCCAGCATTTT. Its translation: CASTPDSNQPQHF.

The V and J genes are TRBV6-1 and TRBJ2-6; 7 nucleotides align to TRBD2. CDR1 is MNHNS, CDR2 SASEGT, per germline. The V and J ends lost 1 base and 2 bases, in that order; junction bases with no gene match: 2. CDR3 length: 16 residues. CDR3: CASSEVAGAGANVLTF. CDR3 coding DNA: TGTGCCAGCAGTGAAGTTGCGGGAGCTGGGGCCAACGTCCTGACTTTC.

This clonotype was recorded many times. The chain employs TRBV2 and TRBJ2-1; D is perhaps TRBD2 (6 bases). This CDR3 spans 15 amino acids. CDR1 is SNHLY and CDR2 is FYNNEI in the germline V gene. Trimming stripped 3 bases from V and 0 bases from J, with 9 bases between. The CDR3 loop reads CASSEEGSSYNEQFF. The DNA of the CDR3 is TGTGCCAGCAGTGAGGAGGGGAGCTCCTACAATGAGCAGTTCTTC.

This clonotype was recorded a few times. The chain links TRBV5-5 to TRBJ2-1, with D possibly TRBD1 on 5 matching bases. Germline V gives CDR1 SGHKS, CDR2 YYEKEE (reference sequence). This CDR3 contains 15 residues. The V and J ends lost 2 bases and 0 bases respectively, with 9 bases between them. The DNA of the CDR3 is TGTGCCAGCAGCTTCCACAGGAGCTCCTACAATGAGCAGTTCTTC. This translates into CASSFHRSSYNEQFF.